This TCR beta chain was identified in a study of blood T cell repertoires in COVID-19. Study in general: COVID-19 samples collected from the United States, Italy and Spain covered acute and convalescent phases. T cells, B-cell-depleted T cells, or PBMCs supplied cDNA or gDNA.

V shed 2 bases and J 5 bases; nucleotides not matched to a gene: 6. The CDR3 contains 15 residues. Germline values: CDR1 MNHNS, CDR2 SASEGT. Authors' methods: It was from reference gene primer amplification that nucleated cell counts were estimated. Some clones are missing from TCRdb's copy, which holds only in-frame ones; the method was immunoSEQ multiplex PCR. V, J and clone size are taken as reported in that table, and D and trimming were inferred from the DNA itself. This table holds 150,000 to 200,000 clones, approximately 86% found once. Seattle patient enrollment occurred during active infection, with longitudinal follow-up thereafter.

The sequence derives from a woman in her forties with COVID-19, enrolled during active disease. Sequenced sample: peripheral blood. This sequence joins TRBV6-1 and TRBJ2-1; 7 nucleotides match TRBD1. The chain's CDR3 is CASSEIWGTDNEQFF. The DNA for the CDR3 is TGTGCCAGCAGTGAAATTTGGGGGACAGACAATGAGCAGTTCTTC.